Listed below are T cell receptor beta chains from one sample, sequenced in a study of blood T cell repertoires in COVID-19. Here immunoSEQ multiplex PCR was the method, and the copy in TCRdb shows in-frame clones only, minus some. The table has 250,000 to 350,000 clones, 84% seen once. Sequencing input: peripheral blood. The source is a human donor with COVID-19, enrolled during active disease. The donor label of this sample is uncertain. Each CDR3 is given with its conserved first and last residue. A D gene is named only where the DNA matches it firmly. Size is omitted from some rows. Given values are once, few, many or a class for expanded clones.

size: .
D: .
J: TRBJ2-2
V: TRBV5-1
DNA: TGCGCCAGCAGCCCAGACGGAGGGGGCAGGACCGGGGAGCTGTTTTTT
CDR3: CASSPDGGGRTGELFF

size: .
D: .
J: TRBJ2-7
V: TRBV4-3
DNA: TGCGCCAGCAGCCTCACATTTGGGGCTGGAAGGGGCGGCGAGCAGTACTTC
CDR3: CASSLTFGAGRGGEQYF

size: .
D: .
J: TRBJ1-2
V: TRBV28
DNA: TGTGCCAGCAGTCGAATTGGGGGGAACCTCTATGGCTACACCTTC
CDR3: CASSRIGGNLYGYTF

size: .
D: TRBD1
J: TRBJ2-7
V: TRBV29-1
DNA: TGCAGCGTTGAGGGACAGAGCTACGAGCAGTACTTC
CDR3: CSVEGQSYEQYF

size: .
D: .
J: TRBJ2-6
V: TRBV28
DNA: TGTGCCAGCAATGGGGGGTCTCGCTCTGGGGCCAACGTCCTGACTTTC
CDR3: CASNGGSRSGANVLTF

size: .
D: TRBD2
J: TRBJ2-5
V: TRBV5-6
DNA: TGTGCCAGCAGCTTACGGAGACTAGCGGGAGGAGAGACCCAGTACTTC
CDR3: CASSLRRLAGGETQYF

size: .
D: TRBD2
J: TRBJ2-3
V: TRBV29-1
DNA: TGCAGCGTTTCTCGGAGGGAGGGAACAGATACGCAGTATTTT
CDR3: CSVSRREGTDTQYF

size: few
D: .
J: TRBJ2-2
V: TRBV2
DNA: TGTGCCAGCAGTTCACTAGCAGCGCCTCGGTGGAACACCGGGGAGCTGTTTTTT
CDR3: CASSSLAAPRWNTGELFF

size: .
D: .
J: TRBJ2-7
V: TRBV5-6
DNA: TGTGCCAGCAGCTTTTTGGTAGATTCCTACGAGCAGTACTTC
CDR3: CASSFLVDSYEQYF

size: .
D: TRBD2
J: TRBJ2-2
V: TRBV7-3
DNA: TGTGCCAGCAGCTCGTCCGGGACTAGTGTCACCGGGGAGCTGTTTTTT
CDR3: CASSSSGTSVTGELFF

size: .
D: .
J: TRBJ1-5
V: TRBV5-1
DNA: TGCGCCAGCAGCTTGTCACAGCTCCAAAATCAGCCCCAGCATTTT
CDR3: CASSLSQLQNQPQHF

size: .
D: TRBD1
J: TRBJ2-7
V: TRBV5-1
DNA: TGCGCCAGCAGCATCCAACCGGGACAGGGGGAAAGCGAGCAGTACTTC
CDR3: CASSIQPGQGESEQYF

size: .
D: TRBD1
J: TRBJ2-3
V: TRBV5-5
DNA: TGTGCCAGCAGCTTGGGAGGCAGGGGGCAGACAGATACGCAGTATTTT
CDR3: CASSLGGRGQTDTQYF

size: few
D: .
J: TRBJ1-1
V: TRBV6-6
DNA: TGTGCCAGCAGTCGACGCTCTACCGCCGTGAACACTGAAGCTTTCTTT
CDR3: CASSRRSTAVNTEAFF

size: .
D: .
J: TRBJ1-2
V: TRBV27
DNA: TGTGCCAGCAGTTTAAGATCGGGGGGGAGCCCTAACTATGGCTACACCTTC
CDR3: CASSLRSGGSPNYGYTF

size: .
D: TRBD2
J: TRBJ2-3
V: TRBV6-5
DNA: TGTGCCAGCAGCCGACTAGCGGGAGGGAAAGATACGCAGTATTTT
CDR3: CASSRLAGGKDTQYF

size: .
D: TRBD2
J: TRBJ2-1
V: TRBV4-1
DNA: TGCGCCAGCAGCCAAGAACCCTTCCCCTTAGCGGGAGATTCCTACAATGAGCAGTTCTTC
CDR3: CASSQEPFPLAGDSYNEQFF

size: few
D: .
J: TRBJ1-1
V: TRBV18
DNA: TGTGCCAGCTCACTACAGGAGTTTGAGGACACTGAAGCTTTCTTT
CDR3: CASSLQEFEDTEAFF

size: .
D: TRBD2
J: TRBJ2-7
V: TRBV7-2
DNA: TGTGCCAGCAGGAGAGTAACTAGCGGCTCGGACGAGCAGTACTTC
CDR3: CASRRVTSGSDEQYF

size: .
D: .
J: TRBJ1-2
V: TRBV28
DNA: TGTGCCAGCAACAGAGGGGGTAGCTATGGCTACACCTTC
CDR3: CASNRGGSYGYTF

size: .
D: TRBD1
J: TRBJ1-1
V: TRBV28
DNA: TGTGCCAGCAGTTTGTTGGGGACAGGGGGCGTGAACACTGAAGCTTTCTTT
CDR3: CASSLLGTGGVNTEAFF

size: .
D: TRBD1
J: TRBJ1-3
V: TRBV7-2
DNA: TGTGCCAGCAGCTCCCGGACAGGGGGAAACACCATATATTTT
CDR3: CASSSRTGGNTIYF

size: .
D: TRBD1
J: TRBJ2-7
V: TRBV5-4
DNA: TGTGCCAGTTCCAGGACAGGGGACGACGAGCAGTACTTC
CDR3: CASSRTGDDEQYF

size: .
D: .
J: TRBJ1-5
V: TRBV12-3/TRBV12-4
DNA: TGTGCCAGCACCCTAGGAGGGAATCAGCCCCAGCATTTT
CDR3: CASTLGGNQPQHF

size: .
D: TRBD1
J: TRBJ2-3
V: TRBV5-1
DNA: TGCGCCAGCAGCTCGGGACAGGGTATGGCAGATACGCAGTATTTT
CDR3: CASSSGQGMADTQYF

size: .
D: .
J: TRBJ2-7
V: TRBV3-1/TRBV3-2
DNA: TGTGCCAGCAGCCAAGGTGGAGCGGTACCCACCTACGAGCAGTACTTC
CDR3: CASSQGGAVPTYEQYF

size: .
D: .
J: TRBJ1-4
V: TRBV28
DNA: TGTGCCAGCTGGAGAACAGGCCCCGATGAAAAACTGTTTTTT
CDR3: CASWRTGPDEKLFF

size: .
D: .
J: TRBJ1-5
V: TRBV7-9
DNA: TGTGCCAGCAGCGTGGGGCCCATAGGTAGCAATCAGCCCCAGCATTTT
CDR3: CASSVGPIGSNQPQHF

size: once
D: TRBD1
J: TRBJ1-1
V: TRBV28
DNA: TGTGCCAGCAGTGACAGGGGGCAGTTTCCCCCACAAGAAGCTTTCTTT
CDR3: CASSDRGQFPPQEAFF

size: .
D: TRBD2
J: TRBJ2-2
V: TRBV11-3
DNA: TGTGCCAGCAGCCGACGGCGGGAGAGTTCGAACACCGGGGAGCTGTTTTTT
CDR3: CASSRRRESSNTGELFF

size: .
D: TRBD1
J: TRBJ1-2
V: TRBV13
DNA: TGTGCCAGCAGCCGGGACAGACAATCTTATGGCTACACCTTC
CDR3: CASSRDRQSYGYTF

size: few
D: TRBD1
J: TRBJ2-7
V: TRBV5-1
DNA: TGCGCCAGCAGCTTGGTACGGACAGGGGTTTCCTACGAGCAGTACTTC
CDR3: CASSLVRTGVSYEQYF

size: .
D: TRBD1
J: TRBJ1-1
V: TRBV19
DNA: TGTGCCAGTAGTACGGACAGGCGCACTGAAGCTTTCTTT
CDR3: CASSTDRRTEAFF

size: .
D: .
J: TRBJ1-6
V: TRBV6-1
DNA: TGTGCCAGCAGTGACGGGGGCTATAATTCACCCCTCCACTTT
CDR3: CASSDGGYNSPLHF

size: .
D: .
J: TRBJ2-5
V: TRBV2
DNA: TGTGCCAGCACCGTAGAGAGAGGGCGGTATGGAGGGCAAGAGACCCAGTACTTC
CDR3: CASTVERGRYGGQETQYF

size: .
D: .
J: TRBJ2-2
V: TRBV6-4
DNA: TGTGCCAGCAGTGATCTCCCCGACACCGGGGAGCTGTTTTTT
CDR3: CASSDLPDTGELFF

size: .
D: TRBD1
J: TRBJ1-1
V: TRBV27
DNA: TGTGCCAGCAGTTCGTCCCGGGACAGGGCGAACACTGAAGCTTTCTTT
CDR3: CASSSSRDRANTEAFF

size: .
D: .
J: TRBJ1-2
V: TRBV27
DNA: TGTGCCAGCAGTTTATGGCGATCTGACCGGAGAGATGGCTACACCTTC
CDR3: CASSLWRSDRRDGYTF

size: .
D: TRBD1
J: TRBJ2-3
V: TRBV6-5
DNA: TGTGCCAGCGGCCGGGACAGGGTAACAGATACGCAGTATTTT
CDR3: CASGRDRVTDTQYF

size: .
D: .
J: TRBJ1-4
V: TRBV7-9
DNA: TGTGCCAGCAGCTTACGTCTGGGGCCGGCTAATGAAAAACTGTTTTTT
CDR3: CASSLRLGPANEKLFF

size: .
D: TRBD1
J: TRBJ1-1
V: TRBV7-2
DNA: TGTGCCAGCAGCTCACCCCAGGGGGGCGGAAACACTGAAGCTTTCTTT
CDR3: CASSSPQGGGNTEAFF

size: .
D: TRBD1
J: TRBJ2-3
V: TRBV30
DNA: TGTGCCTGGAGTACAGGGGCGAGCACAGATACGCAGTATTTT
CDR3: CAWSTGASTDTQYF

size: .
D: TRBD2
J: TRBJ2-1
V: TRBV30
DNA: TGTGCCTGGGGGGGACTAGTTGGGAATGAGCAGTTCTTC
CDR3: CAWGGLVGNEQFF